This paragraph covers one T cell receptor beta chain sequence. Its antigen is unidentified. Sequencing used immunoSEQ multiplex PCR; TCRdb keeps in-frame clones, though not all of them. The table has 130,000 to 150,000 clones, 92% seen once. This sample is drawn from a study of graft-versus-host responses after intestinal transplantation. V was pared by 8 bases and J by 4 bases, with 11 bases between. Per the germline V gene, CDR1 is SQVTM and CDR2 is ANQGSEA. This CDR3 has 12 residues. The sequencing here drew on unstimulated CD4+ T cells sorted from spleen or lymph node cells, taken before intestinal transplant. The rearrangement uses TRBV29-1 and TRBJ2-2; D might be TRBD1 (6 bases). This TCR was recovered from a human donor who received an intestinal transplant. CDR3 loop: CSLGTFTGELFF. CDR3 coding DNA: TGCAGCCTTGGGACATTCACCGGGGAGCTGTTTTTT.